This T cell receptor beta chain was captured in a study of blood T cell repertoires in COVID-19. Study-wide context: Samples of COVID-19 (acute and convalescent) were obtained from the United States, Italy and Spain. PBMCs, B-cell-depleted T cells, or T cells provided the cDNA or gDNA that made up the material.

Original handling: Reference gene primers were amplified, and this amplification served to estimate nucleated cell counts. Profiling relied on immunoSEQ multiplex PCR, and the TCRdb table lists in-frame clones only, not all of them. D and trimming come from the DNA, and the V and J calls and clone size come from that table. There are 250,000 or so clones in the sample; around 83% occur only once, and around 3.3% lies in the top ten. Germline V gene data show CDR1 as SGHTA and CDR2 as FQGNSA. The CDR3 loop spans 16 amino acids. The V segment lost 5 bases and the J segment 3 bases; nucleotides outside the gene matches: 11.

The genes are TRBV7-2 and TRBJ2-7; TRBD2 matches 9 bases. This clonotype was sampled from a woman under 30 with acute or convalescent COVID-19. The source material was peripheral blood. CDR3 sequence (DNA): TGTGCCAGCAGCCCACTCAGGACTAGCGCATTCTACGAGCAGTACTTC. This encodes CASSPLRTSAFYEQYF.